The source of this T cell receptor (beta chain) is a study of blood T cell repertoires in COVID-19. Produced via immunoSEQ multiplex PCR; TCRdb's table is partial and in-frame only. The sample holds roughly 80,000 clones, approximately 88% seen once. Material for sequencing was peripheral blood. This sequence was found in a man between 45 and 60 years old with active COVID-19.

The CDR3 is CASSDGQFQETQYF. In DNA form, the CDR3 reads TGTGCCAGCAGCGACGGACAGTTCCAAGAGACCCAGTACTTC. The V call is TRBV5-4, the J call TRBJ2-5; D perhaps matches TRBD1 (6 bases). Trimming took off 4 bases at V and 1 base at J, with 11 bases between the two ends. CDR3 length: 14 amino acids. Germline V gene data show CDR1 as SGHNT and CDR2 as YYREEE (reference sequence).